This entry is about one TCR beta chain. The CDR3 is made up of 15 amino acids. From germline, CDR1 is KGHSH and CDR2 LQKENI. The ends lost 4 bases at V and 5 bases at J; junction bases unmatched: 9. The data stem from a study of radiotherapy plus CTLA-4 blockade in lung cancer. TCRdb's table, derived via immunoSEQ multiplex PCR, lists solely in-frame clones and lacks some. The sample has about 60,000 clones, more than 60% seen once; the top ten hold roughly 4%. This chain connects TRBV18 to TRBJ2-3; 7 bases fit TRBD2. The sequencing used peripheral blood, collected from a patient treated with radiotherapy plus ipilimumab. This clonotype was obtained from a human donor with non-small cell lung cancer who had a partial response to radiotherapy plus ipilimumab. Here the CDR3 reads CASSRSAGTKDTQYF. The CDR3 DNA is TGTGCCAGCTCACGATCCGCAGGGACTAAAGATACGCAGTATTTT.